The following is a T cell receptor beta chain sequence with its context. Its antigen is unknown. The data were obtained in a study of T cell repertoires in cytomegalovirus infection. Study details: The authors relied on CMV epitopes, both recently identified HLA-C-restricted and well-studied HLA-B-restricted.

Study results and limitations: The study found HLA-C-restricted CMV-specific TCR beta clonotypes dominating the ex vivo response. Carriers of CMV and the relevant HLA type were discriminated by public TCR beta frequency.

The V end was cut by 2 bases, the J end by 10 bases, with 10 bases between. Germline loops: CDR1 MNHNS, CDR2 SASEGT. The CDR3 spans 12 residues. A single record per CDR3 protein comes from TCRdb applying MiXCR to the reads. The sample yields about 700,000 distinct CDR3 sequences, around a third seen once. Sequencing used cultured PBMCs, obtained from culture after CMV antigen stimulation. The chain recombines TRBV6-1 with TRBJ2-3; no clear D. This TCR was sampled from a human donor in good health (CMV status not recorded). Some clones in this sample may be carry-over from other donors' samples. The CDR3 DNA follows: TGTGCCAGCAGTGAATTCGTCAGCGCGCAGTATTTT. Protein sequence: CASSEFVSAQYF.